Below, one T cell receptor beta chain is given with its context. The CDR3 is made up of 12 amino acids. V gave up 8 bases and J gave up 0 bases, with 7 bases separating them. Per germline, CDR1 MNHEY and CDR2 SVGEGT. The entry originates in a study of control samples from healthy donors and cancer patients. Method: immunoSEQ multiplex PCR; TCRdb's copy keeps in-frame clones and lacks some. The sample has tens of thousands of clones; around four fifths are singletons. The material sequenced was blood. This receptor was identified in a man aged 50-60 years in good health. V is TRBV6-2 or TRBV6-3 and J is TRBJ1-2; D call uncertain. For the CDR3, the DNA is TGTGCCAGCGGCCGGACTAACTATGGCTACACCTTC. Translation: CASGRTNYGYTF.